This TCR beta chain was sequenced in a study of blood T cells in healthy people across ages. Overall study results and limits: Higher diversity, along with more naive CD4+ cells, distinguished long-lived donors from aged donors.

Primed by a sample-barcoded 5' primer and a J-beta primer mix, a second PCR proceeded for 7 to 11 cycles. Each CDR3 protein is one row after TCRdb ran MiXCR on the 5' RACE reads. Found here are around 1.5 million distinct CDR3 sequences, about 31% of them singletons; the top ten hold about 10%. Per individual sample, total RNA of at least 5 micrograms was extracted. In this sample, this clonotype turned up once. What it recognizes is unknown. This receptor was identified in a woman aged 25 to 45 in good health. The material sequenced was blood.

The CDR3 coding sequence is TGTGCCAGTAGTATGGGGCAGGGTACTTTCTTT. Amino acids: CASSMGQGTFF. The chain couples TRBV19 to TRBJ1-1; possible D gene TRBD1, 5 bases. Germline CDR1 reads LNHDA; CDR2 reads SQIVND (reference sequence). Trimming left V 3 bases short and J 12 bases short, with 11 bases between. The CDR3 length is 11 residues.